The subject of this entry is one TCR beta chain. The antigen remains undetermined. This CDR3 has 14 amino acids. The germline V and J ends were trimmed by 1 base and 6 bases, with 15 bases remaining between them. Germline CDR1 reads DFQATT; CDR2 reads SNEGSKA (reference sequence). The use of a sample-barcoded 5' primer and a J-beta primer mix characterized a second PCR of about 7 to 12 cycles. TCRdb called the 5' RACE reads again in MiXCR, with one record for every CDR3 protein. The sample records almost 800,000 distinct CDR3 sequences, roughly 50% being singletons. The sample comes from a study of blood T cells in healthy people across ages. Broader study findings: CMV status of donors was not determined, possibly confounding expanded clonotype changes.

The clonotype originates from a man under 40 in good health. V and J are TRBV20-1 and TRBJ1-1, with a weak D call TRBD1 (6 bases). Sequences were obtained from blood. CDR3 residues: CSARGTTGRAEAFF. CDR3 DNA: TGCAGTGCTAGAGGGACTACAGGGAGGGCTGAAGCTTTCTTT.